A single sample gave rise to the 4 T cell receptor beta chains below, sequenced in a study of intratumoral heterogeneity in liver cancer. Measured with immunoSEQ multiplex PCR; TCRdb has only the in-frame clones, and not every one. The sample contains 5,000 to 8,000 clones, over 55% of which appear only once. Multiple geographically separated regions of the hepatocellular carcinoma nodule were sampled separately. The starting material was tumor tissue, obtained before any cancer treatment. These receptors were taken from a woman in her 70s with hepatocellular carcinoma.

DNA of the CDR3: TGTGCCAGCAGTTTAGCTGGGGGAGAGACCCAGTACTTC. Translating it yields CASSLAGGETQYF. The chain links TRBV12-3 or TRBV12-4 to TRBJ2-5, with D perhaps matching TRBD1 or TRBD2 (5 bases each). CDR3 length equals 13 residues. V was trimmed by 0 bases and J by 4 bases, leaving 6 bases between them.

J is TRBJ2-1 and V is TRBV19; 11 nucleotides align to TRBD2. Germline trimming cut 9 bases from V and 4 bases from J; bases unmatched to any gene: 2. This CDR3 is 13 amino acids long. Germline values: CDR1 LNHDA, CDR2 SQIVND (reference sequence). CDR3 loop: CASGLAGYNEQFF. Here the CDR3 DNA reads TGTGCCAGCGGACTAGCGGGTTACAATGAGCAGTTCTTC.

This chain connects TRBV7-8 to TRBJ1-1; TRBD1 might be the D (6 bases). Trimming left V 3 bases short and J 5 bases short, with 19 bases between. CDR3 length: 16 amino acids. Germline V gene data show CDR1 as SGHVS and CDR2 as FQNEAQ. CDR3 sequence (DNA): TGTGCCAGCAGCTTCAGTACAGGGAGGGCGGGGACTGAAGCTTTCTTT. Translation: CASSFSTGRAGTEAFF.

This chain joins TRBV6-1 and TRBJ1-2, with a tentative D call TRBD1 (6 bases). This CDR3 spans 12 amino acids. Germline V gene data show CDR1 as MNHNS and CDR2 as SASEGT. V was shortened by 3 bases and J by 8 bases, with 10 bases between the two germline ends. CDR3 DNA sequence: TGTGCCAGCAGTGACGGGGGCCGGGGCTACACCTTC. Its translation is CASSDGGRGYTF.